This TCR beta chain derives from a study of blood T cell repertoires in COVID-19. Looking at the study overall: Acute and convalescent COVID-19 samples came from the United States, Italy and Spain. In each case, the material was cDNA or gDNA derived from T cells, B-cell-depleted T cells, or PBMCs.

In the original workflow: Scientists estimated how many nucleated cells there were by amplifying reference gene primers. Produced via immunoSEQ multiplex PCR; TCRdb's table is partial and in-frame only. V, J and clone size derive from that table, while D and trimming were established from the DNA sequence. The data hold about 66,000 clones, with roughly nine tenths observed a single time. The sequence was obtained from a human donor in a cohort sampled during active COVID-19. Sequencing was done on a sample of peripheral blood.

CDR3: CATSDRSGGDEQFF. The CDR3 bases are TGTGCCACCAGTGATCGGTCGGGGGGGGATGAGCAGTTCTTC. The chain is built from TRBV24-1 and TRBJ2-1, with 8 bases fitting TRBD2. Germline V lookup: CDR1 KGHDR, CDR2 SFDVKD. The CDR3 is made up of 14 amino acids. V lost 3 bases and J lost 8; bases outside the gene matches: 5.